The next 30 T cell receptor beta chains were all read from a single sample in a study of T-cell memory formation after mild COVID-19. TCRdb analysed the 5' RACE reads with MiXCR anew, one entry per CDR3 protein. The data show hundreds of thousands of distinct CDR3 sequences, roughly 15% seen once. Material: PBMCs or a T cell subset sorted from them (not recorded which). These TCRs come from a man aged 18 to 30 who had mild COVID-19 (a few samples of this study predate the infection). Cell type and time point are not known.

The CDR3 DNA is TGTGCCAGCAGCTTAGAAGGTCAGGGGCACTATGGCTACACCTTC. Its protein product is CASSLEGQGHYGYTF. The chain combines TRBV7-9 with TRBJ1-2; D is possibly TRBD1 (6 bases). Trimming removed 1 base at V and 3 bases at J, with 12 bases between. The CDR3 extends over 15 amino acids. Germline CDR1 reads SEHNR; CDR2 reads FQNEAQ (reference sequence).

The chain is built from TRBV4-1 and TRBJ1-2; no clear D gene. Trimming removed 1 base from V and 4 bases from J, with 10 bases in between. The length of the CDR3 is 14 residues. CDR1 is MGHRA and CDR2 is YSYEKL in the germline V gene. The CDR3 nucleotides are TGCGCCAGCAGCCAAGGGGAAGCCCTCTATGGCTACACCTTC. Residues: CASSQGEALYGYTF.

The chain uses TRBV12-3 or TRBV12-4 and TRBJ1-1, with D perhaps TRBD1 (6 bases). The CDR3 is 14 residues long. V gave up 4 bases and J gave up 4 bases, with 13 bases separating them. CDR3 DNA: TGTGCCAGCAGTTCCACCACAGGGATCACTGAAGCTTTCTTT. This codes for CASSSTTGITEAFF.

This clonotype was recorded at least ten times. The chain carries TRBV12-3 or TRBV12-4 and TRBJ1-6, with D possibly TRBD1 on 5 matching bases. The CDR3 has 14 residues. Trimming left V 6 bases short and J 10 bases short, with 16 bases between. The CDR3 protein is CASRGGRGRSPLHF. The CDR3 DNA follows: TGTGCCAGCAGGGGGGGACGAGGAAGATCACCCCTCCACTTT.

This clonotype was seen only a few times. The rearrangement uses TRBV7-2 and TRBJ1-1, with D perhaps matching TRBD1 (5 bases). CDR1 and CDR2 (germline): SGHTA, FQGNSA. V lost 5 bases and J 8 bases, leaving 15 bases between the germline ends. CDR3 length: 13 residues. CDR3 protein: CASSPYLRDEAFF. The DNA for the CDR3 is TGTGCCAGCAGCCCCTACCTCAGGGACGAAGCTTTCTTT. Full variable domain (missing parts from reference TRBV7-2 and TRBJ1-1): GAGVSQSPSNKVTEKGKDVELRCDPISGHTALYWYRQSLGQGLEFLIYFQGNSAPDKSGLPSDRFSAERTGGSVSTLTIQRTQQEDSAVYLCASSPYLRDEAFFGQGTRLTVV.

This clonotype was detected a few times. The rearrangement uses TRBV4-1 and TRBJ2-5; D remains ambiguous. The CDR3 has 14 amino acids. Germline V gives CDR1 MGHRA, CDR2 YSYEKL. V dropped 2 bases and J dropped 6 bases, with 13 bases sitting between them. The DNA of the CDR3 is TGCGCCAGCAGCCAACACCGGGCCGCGAAGACCCAGTACTTC. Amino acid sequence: CASSQHRAAKTQYF.

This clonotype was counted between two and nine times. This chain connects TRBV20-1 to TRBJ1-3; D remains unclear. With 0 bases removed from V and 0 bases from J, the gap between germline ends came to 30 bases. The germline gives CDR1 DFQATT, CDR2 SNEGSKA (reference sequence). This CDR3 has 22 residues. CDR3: CSARERPSLRPLPRASGNTIYF. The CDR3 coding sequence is TGCAGTGCTAGAGAGAGACCTTCGCTTCGGCCTTTACCCCGTGCCTCTGGAAACACCATATATTTT.

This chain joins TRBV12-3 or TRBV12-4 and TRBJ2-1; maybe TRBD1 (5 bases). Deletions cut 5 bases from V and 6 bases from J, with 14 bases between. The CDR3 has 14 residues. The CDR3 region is CASSPKPRGNEQFF. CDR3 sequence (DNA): TGTGCCAGCAGTCCCAAGCCTAGGGGCAATGAGCAGTTCTTC.

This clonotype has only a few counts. CDR3 in DNA: TGTGCCAGCAGCTTCCACGAGGGGAGAGGCTACACCTTC. It specifies CASSFHEGRGYTF. This rearrangement joins TRBV7-2 to TRBJ1-2; D is perhaps TRBD1 (5 bases). Germline CDR1 and CDR2: SGHTA and FQGNSA. CDR3 length: 13 residues. V lost 3 bases, J lost 8 bases, and 13 bases lay in between.

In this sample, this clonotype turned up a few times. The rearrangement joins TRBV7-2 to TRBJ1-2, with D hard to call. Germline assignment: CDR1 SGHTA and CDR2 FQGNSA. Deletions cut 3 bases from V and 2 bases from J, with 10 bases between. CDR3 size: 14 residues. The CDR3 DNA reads TGTGCCAGCAGCTTGCCAGTCCCCAACTATGGCTACACCTTC. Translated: CASSLPVPNYGYTF.

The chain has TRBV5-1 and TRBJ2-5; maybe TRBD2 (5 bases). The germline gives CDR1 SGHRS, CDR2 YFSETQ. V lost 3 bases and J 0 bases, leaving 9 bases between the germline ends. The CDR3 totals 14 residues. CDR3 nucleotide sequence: TGCGCCAGCAGCTGGAGGTACTACCAAGAGACCCAGTACTTC. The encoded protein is CASSWRYYQETQYF.

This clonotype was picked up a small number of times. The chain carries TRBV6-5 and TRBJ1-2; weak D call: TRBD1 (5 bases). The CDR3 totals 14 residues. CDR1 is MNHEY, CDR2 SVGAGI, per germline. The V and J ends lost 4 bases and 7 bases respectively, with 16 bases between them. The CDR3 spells CASSFRDSRGGYTF. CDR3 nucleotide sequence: TGTGCCAGCAGTTTTAGAGACAGTAGAGGTGGCTACACCTTC.

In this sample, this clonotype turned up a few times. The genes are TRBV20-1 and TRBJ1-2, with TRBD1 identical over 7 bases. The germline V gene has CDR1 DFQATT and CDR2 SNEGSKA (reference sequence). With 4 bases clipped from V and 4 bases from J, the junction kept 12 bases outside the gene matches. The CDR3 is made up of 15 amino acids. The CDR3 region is CSAKKGQLAAYGYTF. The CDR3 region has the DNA TGCAGTGCTAAGAAGGGACAGTTGGCGGCCTATGGCTACACCTTC.

Here the CDR3 DNA reads TGTGCCAGCAGCTTGGACGCACCCTACGAGCAGTACTTC. It translates to CASSLDAPYEQYF. The chain links TRBV5-4 to TRBJ2-7; D unclear. CDR3 length: 13 amino acids. V was cut by 0 bases and J by 2 bases, with 6 bases left in between. The germline V gene has CDR1 SGHNT and CDR2 YYREEE (reference sequence).

The CDR3 loop reads CASSQYRRGYNTGELFF. CDR3 nucleotide sequence: TGCGCCAGCAGCCAATACCGGAGGGGATACAACACCGGGGAGCTGTTTTTT. The V gene is TRBV4-3, the J gene TRBJ2-2; tentatively, D is TRBD2 (6 bases). Trimming took off 2 bases at V and 2 bases at J, with 15 bases between the two ends. The CDR3 is 17 residues long. Germline CDR1 reads LGHNA; CDR2 reads YSLEER.

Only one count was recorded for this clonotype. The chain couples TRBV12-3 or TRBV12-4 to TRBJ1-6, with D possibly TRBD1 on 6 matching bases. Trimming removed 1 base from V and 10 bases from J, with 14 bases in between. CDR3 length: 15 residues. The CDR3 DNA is TGTGCCAGCAGTTTAGGGCACAGGGTCGGGTCACCCCTCCACTTT. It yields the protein CASSLGHRVGSPLHF.

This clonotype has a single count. CDR3 bases: TGTGCCAGCCCGACAGTCAACACCGGGGAGCTGTTTTTT. This encodes CASPTVNTGELFF. The rearrangement uses TRBV7-9 and TRBJ2-2, with D possibly being TRBD1 (5 bases). Trimming pared 8 bases from V and 2 bases from J, leaving 9 bases between. Germline V CDR1 and CDR2: SEHNR, FQNEAQ (reference sequence). The CDR3 consists of 13 residues. The full variable domain, its missing parts supplied by reference TRBV7-9 and TRBJ2-2, is DTGVSQNPRHKITKRGQNVTFRCDPISEHNRLYWYRQTLGQGPEFLTYFQNEAQLEKSRLLSDRFSAERPKGSFSTLEIQRTEQGDSAMYLCASPTVNTGELFFGEGSRLTVL.

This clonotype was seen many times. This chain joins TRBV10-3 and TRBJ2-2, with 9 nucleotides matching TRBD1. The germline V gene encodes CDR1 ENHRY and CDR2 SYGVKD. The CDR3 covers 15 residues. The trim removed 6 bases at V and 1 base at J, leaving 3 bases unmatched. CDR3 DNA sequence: TGTGCCATCAGCCCGGGACAGGGGAACACCGGGGAGCTGTTTTTT. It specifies CAISPGQGNTGELFF.

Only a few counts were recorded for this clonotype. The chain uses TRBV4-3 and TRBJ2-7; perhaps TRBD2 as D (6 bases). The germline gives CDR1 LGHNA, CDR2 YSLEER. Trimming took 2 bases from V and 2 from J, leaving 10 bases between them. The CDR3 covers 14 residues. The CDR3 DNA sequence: TGCGCCAGCAGCCAAACCGGGGGACCCTACGAGCAGTACTTC. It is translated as CASSQTGGPYEQYF.

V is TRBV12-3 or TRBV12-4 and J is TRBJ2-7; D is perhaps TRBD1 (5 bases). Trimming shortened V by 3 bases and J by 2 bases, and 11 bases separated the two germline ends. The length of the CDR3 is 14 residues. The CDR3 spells CASSFSQVPYEQYF. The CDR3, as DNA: TGTGCCAGCAGTTTTTCACAGGTACCCTACGAGCAGTACTTC.

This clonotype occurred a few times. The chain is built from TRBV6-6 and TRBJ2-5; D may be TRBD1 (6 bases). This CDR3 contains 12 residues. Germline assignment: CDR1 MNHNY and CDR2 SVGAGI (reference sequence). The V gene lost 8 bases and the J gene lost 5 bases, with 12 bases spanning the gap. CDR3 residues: CASSAQGETQYF. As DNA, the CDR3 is TGTGCCAGCTCTGCCCAGGGGGAGACCCAGTACTTC.

The chain's CDR3 is CASSQEGIRLSTDTQYF. The CDR3, as DNA: TGCGCCAGCAGCCAAGAGGGGATACGACTTAGCACAGATACGCAGTATTTT. V usage is TRBV4-1 and J usage is TRBJ2-3, with D uncertain. CDR3 length equals 17 residues. CDR1 and CDR2 from the germline V gene are MGHRA and YSYEKL. The ends were cut back, 0 bases at V and 0 bases at J, with 13 bases in the middle.

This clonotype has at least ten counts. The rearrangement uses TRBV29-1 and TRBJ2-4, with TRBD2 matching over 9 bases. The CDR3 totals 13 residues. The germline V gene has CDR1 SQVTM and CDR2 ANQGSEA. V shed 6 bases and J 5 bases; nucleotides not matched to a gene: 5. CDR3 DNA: TGCAGCGTGCGGGGGGGGCAGGAAAACATTCAGTACTTC. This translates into CSVRGGQENIQYF.

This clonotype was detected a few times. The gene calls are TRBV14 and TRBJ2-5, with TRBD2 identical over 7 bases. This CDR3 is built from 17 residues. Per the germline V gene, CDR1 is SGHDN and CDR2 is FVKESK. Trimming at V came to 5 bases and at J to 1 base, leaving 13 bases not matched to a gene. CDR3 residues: CASSARVGLTVQETQYF. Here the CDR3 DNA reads TGTGCCAGCAGCGCCCGAGTGGGACTAACTGTCCAAGAGACCCAGTACTTC.

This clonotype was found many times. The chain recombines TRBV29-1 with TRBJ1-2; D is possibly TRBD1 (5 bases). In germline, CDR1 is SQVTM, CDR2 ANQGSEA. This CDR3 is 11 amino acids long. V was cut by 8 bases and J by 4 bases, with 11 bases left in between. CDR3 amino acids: CSSDGTYGYTF. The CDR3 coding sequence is TGCAGCTCGGACGGGACCTATGGCTACACCTTC. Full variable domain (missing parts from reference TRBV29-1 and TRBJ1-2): SAVISQKPSRDICQRGTSLTIQCQVDSQVTMMFWYRQQPGQSLTLIATANQGSEATYESGFVIDKFPISRPNLTFSTLTVSNMSPEDSSIYLCSSDGTYGYTFGSGTRLTVV.

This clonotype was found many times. CDR3 residues: CASSPGLAGGTGREQYF. The CDR3, as DNA: TGTGCCAGCAGCCCGGGACTAGCGGGGGGTACTGGGCGCGAGCAGTACTTC. This sequence joins TRBV7-3 and TRBJ2-7, with TRBD2 identical over 15 bases. The ends lost 5 bases at V and 6 bases at J; junction bases unmatched: 11. Germline CDR1 and CDR2: SGHTA and FQGTGA. The CDR3 is made up of 17 amino acids.

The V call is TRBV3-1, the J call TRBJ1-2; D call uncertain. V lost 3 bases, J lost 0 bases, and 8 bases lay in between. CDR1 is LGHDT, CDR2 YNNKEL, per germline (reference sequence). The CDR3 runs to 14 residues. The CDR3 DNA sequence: TGTGCCAGCAGCCACCTACGTCCTAACTATGGCTACACCTTC. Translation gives CASSHLRPNYGYTF.

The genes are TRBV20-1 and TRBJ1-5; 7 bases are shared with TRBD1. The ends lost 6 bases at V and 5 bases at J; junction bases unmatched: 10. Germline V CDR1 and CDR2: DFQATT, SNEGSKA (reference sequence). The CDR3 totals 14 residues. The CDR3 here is CSARPTGRHQPQHF. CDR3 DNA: TGCAGTGCCAGGCCGACAGGGCGGCATCAGCCCCAGCATTTT.

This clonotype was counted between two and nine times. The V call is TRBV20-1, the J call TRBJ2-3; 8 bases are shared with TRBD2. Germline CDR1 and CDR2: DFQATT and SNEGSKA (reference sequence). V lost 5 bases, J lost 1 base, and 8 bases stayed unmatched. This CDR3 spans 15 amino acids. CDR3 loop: CSAVPGTSGTDTQYF. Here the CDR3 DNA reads TGCAGTGCTGTTCCCGGGACTAGTGGCACAGATACGCAGTATTTT.

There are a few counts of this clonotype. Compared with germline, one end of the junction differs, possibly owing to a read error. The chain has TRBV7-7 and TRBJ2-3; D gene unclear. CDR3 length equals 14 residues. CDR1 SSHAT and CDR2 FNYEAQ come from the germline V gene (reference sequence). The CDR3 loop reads CASSLGPSAPSKDF. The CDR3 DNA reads TGTGCCAGCAGCCTAGGGCCATCCGCCCCGTCGAAGGATTTT.